Each of the 7 T cell receptor beta chains below was sequenced from the same sample in a study of graft-versus-host responses after intestinal transplantation. Assay used: immunoSEQ multiplex PCR; TCRdb lists only in-frame clones, some missing. The sample shows about 97,000 clones, around 90% of them seen only once. Sequencing used PBMCs, obtained roughly 410 days after intestinal transplant. The receptors stem from a human patient who received an intestinal transplant, so some T cells may come from the graft donor.

The chain carries TRBV13 and TRBJ1-1; TRBD1 is a possible D gene (5 bases). V lost 5 bases, J lost 10 bases, and 11 bases lay in between. This CDR3 contains 11 residues. Germline V gives CDR1 PRHDT, CDR2 FYEKMQ (reference sequence). CDR3 bases: TGTGCCAGCAGCCTCGATGGGGGAGCTTTCTTT. Protein: CASSLDGGAFF.

The V gene is TRBV10-2, the J gene TRBJ1-5; 9 bases are a match to TRBD1. This CDR3 contains 16 residues. V lost 4 bases, J lost 1 base, and 5 bases stayed unmatched. The germline CDR1 and CDR2 sequences are WSHSY and SAAADI. CDR3 sequence reads: CASSGGQGLSNQPQHF. The CDR3 DNA follows: TGCGCCAGCAGTGGGGGACAGGGCCTGAGCAATCAGCCCCAGCATTTT.

This chain joins TRBV4-2 and TRBJ2-4; TRBD2 aligns across 8 bases. The ends lost 0 bases at V and 2 bases at J; junction bases unmatched: 9. Per germline, CDR1 LGHNA and CDR2 YNFKEQ. The CDR3 is made up of 18 amino acids. In DNA, the CDR3 is TGTGCCAGCAGCCAAGAGCATCTAGCGGGTTCCACCAAAAACATTCAGTACTTC. Protein: CASSQEHLAGSTKNIQYF.

The V call is TRBV6-6, the J call TRBJ1-2; 7 bases line up with TRBD1. J lost 5 bases, V lost 7 bases, and 7 bases had no gene match. This CDR3 spans 13 amino acids. Per the germline V gene, CDR1 is MNHNY and CDR2 is SVGAGI (reference sequence). The CDR3 protein is CASKQPGGYGYTF. The CDR3 DNA is TGTGCCAGCAAACAGCCAGGGGGATATGGCTACACCTTC.

The rearrangement links TRBV6-1 to TRBJ2-7; D is possibly TRBD2 (5 bases). The CDR3 is made up of 17 amino acids. Germline V gene data show CDR1 as MNHNS and CDR2 as SASEGT. Trimming pared 4 bases from V and 1 base from J, leaving 20 bases between. The DNA of the CDR3 is TGTGCCAGCAGTGCCCCCCAGTCTGGCGGGCGGTCCTACGAGCAGTACTTC. This codes for CASSAPQSGGRSYEQYF.

CDR3 nucleotides: TGTGCCAGCAGCTCGGATATTGTAAATACGCAGTATTTT. This codes for CASSSDIVNTQYF. The chain carries TRBV11-3 and TRBJ2-3; D remains unclear. V gave up 4 bases and J gave up 7 bases, with 12 bases separating them. Germline-derived CDR1 and CDR2 are SGHNT and YENEEA. This CDR3 has 13 amino acids.

CDR3 region: CATKGDGQNTEAFF. As DNA, the CDR3 is TGTGCCACCAAGGGGGACGGGCAGAACACTGAAGCTTTCTTT. The chain carries TRBV2 and TRBJ1-1, with a weak D call TRBD1 (6 bases). The germline CDR1 and CDR2 sequences are SNHLY and FYNNEI. This CDR3 is 14 amino acids long. V was pared by 10 bases and J by 1 base, with 16 bases between.